The clone carrying this T cell receptor beta chain was seen ten or more times. The target antigen is unknown. MiXCR, applied by TCRdb to the 5' RACE reads, yields one record per CDR3 protein. The sample includes about 26,000 distinct CDR3 sequences, 9.5% to 15% seen only once; the top ten take less than 30%. The entry originates in a study of spatial heterogeneity in lung cancer. General study findings and limits: Circulating ubiquitous expanded tumor TCRs were observed more frequently at resection than at follow-up.

This sample's time point: sample taken at primary tumor resection. Sequencing of whole RNA from tumor, nontumor lung or frozen PBMC involved no sorting. V lost 6 bases and J lost 0, with 11 bases in between. CDR3 length: 14 amino acids. Looked up from germline, CDR1 is MNHEY and CDR2 is SVGEGT. Sequenced here: PBMCs, sampled at surgery. The clonotype comes from a female donor with early-stage non-small cell lung cancer. The chain joins TRBV6-2 or TRBV6-3 to TRBJ2-5; D may be TRBD1 (6 bases). This chain's CDR3 is CASRATGYQETQYF. CDR3 nucleotides: TGTGCCAGCAGAGCTACAGGGTACCAAGAGACCCAGTACTTC.